Listed here is a single T cell receptor beta chain. These data originate in a study of Ad26.COV2.S vaccination and SARS-CoV-2 variants. The CDR3 has 14 amino acids. After removal of 6 bases from V and 5 bases from J, the junction contained 7 bases not matched to a gene. Germline V gene data show CDR1 as GTSNPN and CDR2 as SVGIG (reference sequence). Repertoires were generated with immunoSEQ multiplex PCR, while TCRdb's copy carries only in-frame clones and drops some. Counted here are some 340,000 clones, more than 70% occurring once; the ten biggest clones make up roughly 2.1%. The treatment is: 19 received Ad26.COV2.S at low or high dose, single or two shots; five or six received placebo; per-sample allocation not given. On day 63 after the first injection, vaccine and placebo recipients gave samples.

The chain has TRBV30 and TRBJ1-4, with 9 bases lining up with TRBD1. The source of this sequence is a person between 18 and 60 years old who received the Ad26.COV2.S COVID-19 vaccine or a placebo. The specimen was peripheral blood, collected in a trial of Ad26.COV2.S vaccine versus placebo. The CDR3 DNA reads TGTGCCTGTCAGACCGGGACAGGGAATGAAAAACTGTTTTTT. Translation: CACQTGTGNEKLFF. Looking up the rest from reference TRBV30 and TRBJ1-4 gives the full variable domain: SQTIHQWPATLVQPVGSPLSLECTVEGTSNPNLYWYRQAAGRGLQLLFYSVGIGQISSEVPQNLSASRPQDRQFILSSKKLLLSDSGFYLCACQTGTGNEKLFFGSGTQLSVL.